This section outlines one T cell receptor (beta chain) sequence together with its context. The data originate from a study of blood T cell repertoires in COVID-19. As handled by the study authors: Estimation of nucleated cell counts relied on the amplification of reference gene primers. TCRdb keeps only in-frame clones here, not all; method: immunoSEQ multiplex PCR. That table furnishes V, J and clone size, whereas the DNA furnished D and trimming. The data hold roughly 100,000 clones, with about 88% observed a single time. The CDR3 sequence is 13 residues long. The V gene's germline CDR1 is SNHLY and CDR2 FYNNEI. After removal of 7 bases from V and 8 bases from J, the junction contained 8 bases not matched to a gene.

This sequence joins TRBV2 and TRBJ1-2, with TRBD1 matching 9 bases. The specimen was peripheral blood. The clonotype was recovered from a woman aged 80 or older with acute or convalescent COVID-19. The CDR3, as DNA: TGTGCCAGCACCCAGGGACAGGGAAGAGGCTACACCTTC. The encoded protein is CASTQGQGRGYTF.